This TCR beta chain is from a study of CD8 T cells in ankylosing spondylitis. Looked up from germline, CDR1 is SGHAT and CDR2 is FQDESV (reference sequence). CDR3 length: 18 residues. The ends lost 5 bases at V and 0 bases at J; junction bases unmatched: 11. Libraries of TCR beta came from quantitative 5'-RACE with molecular barcodes. TCRdb fed the 5' RACE reads into MiXCR, producing one record per CDR3 protein. The sample yields a few hundred thousand distinct CDR3 sequences, around 10% seen once. The rearrangement links TRBV11-1 to TRBJ1-4; TRBD1 aligns across 8 bases. Material for sequencing was blood, either unsorted or a sorted T cell fraction (not recorded which). This receptor was identified in a female donor with ankylosing spondylitis or in good health (not recorded which). Written as DNA, the CDR3 is TGTGCCAGCAGCCGCAGACAGGGGCCGCCGTCAACTAATGAAAAACTGTTTTTT. Translation: CASSRRQGPPSTNEKLFF. The whole variable domain, remainder taken from reference TRBV11-1 and TRBJ1-4, is EAEVAQSPRYKITEKSQAVAFWCDPISGHATLYWYRQILGQGPELLVQFQDESVVDDSQLPKDRFSAERLKGVDSTLKIQPAELGDSAMYLCASSRRQGPPSTNEKLFFGSGTQLSVL.